This T cell receptor beta chain is from a study of shared clonotypes between healthy human individuals. Study results and caveats: Lower generation probabilities were found for non-shared clonotypes than for those shared by all four donors. Generally, estimated richness proved larger in naive subsets than it did in memory subsets.

Each sorted subset replicate got 200 ng genomic DNA, 30,000 or so genomes. The assay was immunoSEQ multiplex PCR, and TCRdb's table has in-frame clones only and misses some. The data hold 1,400,000 or so clones, with approximately 98.5% observed a single time. Naive CD4+ cells were CD45RA-selected; the remaining cells were memory. This CDR3 spans 15 amino acids. V shed 5 bases and J shed 2 bases, with 13 bases lying between them. The V gene's germline CDR1 is SGHVS and CDR2 FNYEAQ. Concerning this clone itself: No antigen is known for it.

Specimen: naive CD4+ T cells sorted from blood. Subset: CD45RA+ positively selected. The receptor was derived from a man younger than 45 in good health. The chain recombines TRBV7-6 with TRBJ1-5; unclear D gene. The DNA for the CDR3 is TGTGCCAGCAGCCAAGGAGGCGGGCGCAATCAGCCCCAGCATTTT. This translates into CASSQGGGRNQPQHF.